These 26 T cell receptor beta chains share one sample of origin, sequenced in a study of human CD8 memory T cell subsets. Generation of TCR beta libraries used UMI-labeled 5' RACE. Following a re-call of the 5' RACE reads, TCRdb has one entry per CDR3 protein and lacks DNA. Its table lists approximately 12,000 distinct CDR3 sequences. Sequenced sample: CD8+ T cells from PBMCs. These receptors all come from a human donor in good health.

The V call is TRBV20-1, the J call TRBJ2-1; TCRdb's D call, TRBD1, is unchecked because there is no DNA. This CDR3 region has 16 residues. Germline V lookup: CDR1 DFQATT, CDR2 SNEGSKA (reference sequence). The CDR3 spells CSARDLEGAAYNEQFF.

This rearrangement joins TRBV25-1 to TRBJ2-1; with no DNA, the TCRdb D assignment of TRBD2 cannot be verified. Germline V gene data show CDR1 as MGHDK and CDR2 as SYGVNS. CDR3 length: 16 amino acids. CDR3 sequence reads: CASSPRLAGDINEQFF.

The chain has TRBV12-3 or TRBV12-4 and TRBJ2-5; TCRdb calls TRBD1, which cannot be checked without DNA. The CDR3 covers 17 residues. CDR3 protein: CASSLIKGYQIQETQYF.

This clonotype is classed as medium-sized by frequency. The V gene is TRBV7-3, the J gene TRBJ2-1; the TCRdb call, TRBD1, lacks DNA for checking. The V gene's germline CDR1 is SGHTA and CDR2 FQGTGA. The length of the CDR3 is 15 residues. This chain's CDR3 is CASSPGHNSYNEQFF.

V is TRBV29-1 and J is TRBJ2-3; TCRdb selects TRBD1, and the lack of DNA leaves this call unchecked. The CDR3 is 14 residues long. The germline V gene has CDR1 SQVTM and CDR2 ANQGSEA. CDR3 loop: CSVGTGVSTDTQYF.

Here the CDR3 reads CASSLRGKTDTQYF. This chain joins TRBV28 and TRBJ2-3; TCRdb returns TRBD1, unconfirmable since there is no DNA. Germline-derived CDR1 and CDR2 are MDHEN and SYDVKM. The CDR3 length is 14 residues.

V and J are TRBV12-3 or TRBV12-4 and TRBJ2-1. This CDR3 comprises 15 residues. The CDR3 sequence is CASSFSGSSYNEQFF.

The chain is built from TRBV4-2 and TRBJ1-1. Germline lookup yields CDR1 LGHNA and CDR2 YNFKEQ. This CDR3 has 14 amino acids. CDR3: CASSQVSENTEAFF.

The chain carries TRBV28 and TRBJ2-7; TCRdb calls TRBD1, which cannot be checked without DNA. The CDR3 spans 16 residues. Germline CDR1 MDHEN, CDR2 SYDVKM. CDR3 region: CASSFRGTMTNYEQYF.

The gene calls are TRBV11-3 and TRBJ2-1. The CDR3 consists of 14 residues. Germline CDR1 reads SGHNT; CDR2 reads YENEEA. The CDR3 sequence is CASSPAGSYNEQFF.

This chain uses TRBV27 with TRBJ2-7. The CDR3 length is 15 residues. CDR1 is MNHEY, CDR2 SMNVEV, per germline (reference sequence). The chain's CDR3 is CASSYSYSTTYEQYF.

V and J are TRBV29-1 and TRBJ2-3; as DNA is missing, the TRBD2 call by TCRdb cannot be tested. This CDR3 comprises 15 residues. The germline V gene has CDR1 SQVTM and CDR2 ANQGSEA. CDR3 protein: CSVGEAGWSTDTQYF.

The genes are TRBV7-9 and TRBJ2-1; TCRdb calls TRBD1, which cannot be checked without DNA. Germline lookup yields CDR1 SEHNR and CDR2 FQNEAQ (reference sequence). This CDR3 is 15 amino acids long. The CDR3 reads CASSSLGGSYNEQFF.

The CDR3 protein is CAISEYVGAGGRDEQYF. J is TRBJ2-7 and V is TRBV10-3; the D call from TCRdb, TRBD1, cannot be confirmed without DNA. CDR3 length: 17 residues. The germline V gene encodes CDR1 ENHRY and CDR2 SYGVKD.

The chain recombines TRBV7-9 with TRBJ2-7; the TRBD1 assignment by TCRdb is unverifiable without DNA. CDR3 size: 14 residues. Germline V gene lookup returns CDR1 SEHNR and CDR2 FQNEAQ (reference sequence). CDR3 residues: CASSQGQGVYEQYF.

The CDR3 sequence is CASSLANPAEQFF. The V gene is TRBV7-9, the J gene TRBJ2-1; TCRdb calls TRBD2, which cannot be checked without DNA. Per the germline V gene, CDR1 is SEHNR and CDR2 is FQNEAQ (reference sequence). The CDR3 runs 13 residues.

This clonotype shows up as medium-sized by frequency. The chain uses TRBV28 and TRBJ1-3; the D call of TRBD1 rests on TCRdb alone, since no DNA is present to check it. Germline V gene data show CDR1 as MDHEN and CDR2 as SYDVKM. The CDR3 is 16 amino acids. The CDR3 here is CASSSTGTFSGNTIYF.

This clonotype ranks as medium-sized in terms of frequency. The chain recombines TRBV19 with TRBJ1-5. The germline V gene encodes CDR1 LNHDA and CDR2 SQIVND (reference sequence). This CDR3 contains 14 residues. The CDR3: CASSIGGINQPQHF.

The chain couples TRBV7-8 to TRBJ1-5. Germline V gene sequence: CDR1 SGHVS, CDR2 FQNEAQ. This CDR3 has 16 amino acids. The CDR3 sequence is CASSLYVGLDSQPQHF.

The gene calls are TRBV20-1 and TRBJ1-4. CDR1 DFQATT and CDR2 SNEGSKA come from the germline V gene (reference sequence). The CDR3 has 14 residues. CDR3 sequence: CSAAREGRSEKLFF.

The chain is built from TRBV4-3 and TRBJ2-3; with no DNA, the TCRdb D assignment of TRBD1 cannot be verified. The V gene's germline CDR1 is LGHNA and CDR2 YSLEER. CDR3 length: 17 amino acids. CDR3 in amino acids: CASSQDPPGVSTDTQYF.

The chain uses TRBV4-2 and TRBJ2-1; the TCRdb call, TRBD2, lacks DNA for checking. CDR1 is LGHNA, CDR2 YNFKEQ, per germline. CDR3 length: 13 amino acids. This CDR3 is CASSQGLSSEQFF.

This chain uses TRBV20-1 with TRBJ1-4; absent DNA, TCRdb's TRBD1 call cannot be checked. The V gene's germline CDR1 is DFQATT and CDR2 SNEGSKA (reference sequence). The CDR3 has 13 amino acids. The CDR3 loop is CSASGTENEKLFF.

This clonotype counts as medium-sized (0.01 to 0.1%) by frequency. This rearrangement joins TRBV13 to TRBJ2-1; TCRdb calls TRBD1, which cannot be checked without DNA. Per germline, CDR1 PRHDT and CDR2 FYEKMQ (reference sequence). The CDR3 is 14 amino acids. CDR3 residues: CASSLGTGRNEQFF.

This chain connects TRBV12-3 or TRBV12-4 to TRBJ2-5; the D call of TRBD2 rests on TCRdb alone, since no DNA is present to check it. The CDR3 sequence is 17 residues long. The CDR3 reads CASSLSPAGGVQETQYF.

This CDR3 is CASSLGGWETQYF. The chain uses TRBV7-8 and TRBJ2-5; TCRdb indicates TRBD2, and absent DNA this call remains unverified. Germline V gives CDR1 SGHVS, CDR2 FQNEAQ. This CDR3 contains 13 residues.